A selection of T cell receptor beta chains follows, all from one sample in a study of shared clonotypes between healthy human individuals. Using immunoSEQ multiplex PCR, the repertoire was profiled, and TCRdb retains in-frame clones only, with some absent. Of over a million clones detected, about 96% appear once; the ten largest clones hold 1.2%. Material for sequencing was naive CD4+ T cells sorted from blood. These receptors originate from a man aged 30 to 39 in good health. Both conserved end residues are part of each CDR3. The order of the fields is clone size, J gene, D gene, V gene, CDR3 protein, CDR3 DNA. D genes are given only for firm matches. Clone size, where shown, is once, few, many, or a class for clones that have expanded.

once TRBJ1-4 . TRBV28 CASSLSTNEKLFF TGTGCCAGCAGTCTCTCAACTAATGAAAAACTGTTTTTT
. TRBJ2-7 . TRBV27 CASSKRVPTYEQCF TGTGCCAGCAGCAAGCGGGTCCCTACCTACGAGCAGTGCTTC
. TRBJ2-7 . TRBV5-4 CASSNLGAPYEQYF TGTGCCAGCAGCAACCTGGGAGCTCCCTACGAGCAGTACTTC
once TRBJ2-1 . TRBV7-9 CASSLGGQPQYNEQFF TGTGCCAGCAGCTTAGGGGGTCAGCCCCAATACAATGAGCAGTTCTTC
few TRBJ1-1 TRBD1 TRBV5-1 CASSSGTGGVNTEAFF TGCGCCAGCAGCTCCGGGACAGGGGGCGTGAACACTGAAGCTTTCTTT
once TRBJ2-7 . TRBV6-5 CASRRRTLKMYEQYF TGTGCCAGCAGACGCCGGACCCTCAAAATGTACGAGCAGTACTTC
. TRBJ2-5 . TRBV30 CAWSVRGETQYF TGTGCCTGGAGTGTACGAGGAGAGACCCAGTACTTC
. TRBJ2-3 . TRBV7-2 CASSLGVASDILDTQYF TGTGCCAGCAGCTTAGGAGTAGCTAGCGACATCCTCGATACGCAGTATTTT
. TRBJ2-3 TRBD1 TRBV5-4 CASSSRDRRADTQYF TGTGCCAGCAGTTCCCGGGACAGGCGGGCCGATACGCAGTATTTT
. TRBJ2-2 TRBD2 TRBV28 CASKSSGQGTGELFF TGTGCCAGCAAATCTAGCGGGCAAGGGACCGGGGAGCTGTTTTTT
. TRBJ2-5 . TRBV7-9 CASSLRDQETQYF TGTGCCAGCAGCCTCCGGGACCAAGAGACCCAGTACTTC
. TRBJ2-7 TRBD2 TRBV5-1 CASSTLETSGTYEQYF TGCGCCAGCAGCACACTCGAGACTAGCGGAACCTACGAGCAGTACTTC
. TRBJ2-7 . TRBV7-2 CASSLLAGEISYEQYF TGTGCCAGCAGCTTATTAGCAGGCGAAATTTCCTACGAGCAGTACTTC
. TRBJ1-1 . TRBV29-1 CSVQVGSSEAFF TGCAGCGTTCAGGTCGGATCGTCTGAAGCTTTCTTT
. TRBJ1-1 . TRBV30 CAWSVGGRREAFF TGTGCCTGGAGTGTGGGGGGCCGCAGGGAAGCTTTCTTT
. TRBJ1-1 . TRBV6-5 CASSRTEAFF TGTGCCAGCAGCAGAACTGAAGCTTTCTTT
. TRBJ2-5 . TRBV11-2 CASRMARTTQETQYF TGTGCCAGCAGGATGGCCCGCACTACCCAAGAGACCCAGTACTTC
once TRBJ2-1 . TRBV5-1 CASSVTSPNEQFF TGCGCCAGCAGCGTGACTAGTCCCAATGAGCAGTTCTTC
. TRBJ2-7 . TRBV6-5 CASGETPLEQYF TGTGCCAGCGGCGAAACCCCTCTAGAGCAGTACTTC
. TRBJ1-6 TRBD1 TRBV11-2 CASSLEGQSNSPLHF TGTGCCAGCAGCTTAGAGGGACAGTCGAATTCACCCCTCCACTTT
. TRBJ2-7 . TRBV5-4 CASQQGAYEQYF TGTGCCAGCCAACAGGGAGCTTACGAGCAGTACTTC
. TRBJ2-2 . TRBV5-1 CASSSQSTPDAGELFF TGCGCCAGCAGTTCCCAGTCGACCCCGGACGCCGGGGAGCTGTTTTTT
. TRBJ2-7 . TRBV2 CASSEQGMGYEQYF TGTGCCAGCAGTGAGCAGGGTATGGGCTACGAGCAGTACTTC
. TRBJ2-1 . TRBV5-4 CASSQTGTSYNEQFF TGTGCCAGCAGCCAGACCGGGACATCCTACAATGAGCAGTTCTTC
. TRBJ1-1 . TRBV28 CASQDSRPMNTEAFF TGTGCCAGCCAAGACAGCCGCCCTATGAACACTGAAGCTTTCTTT
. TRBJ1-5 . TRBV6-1 CASSHTWPQHF TGTGCCAGCAGTCACACATGGCCCCAGCATTTT
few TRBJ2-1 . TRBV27 CASSTKDQFDRPNEQFF TGTGCCAGCAGTACCAAGGACCAATTTGATCGTCCCAATGAGCAGTTCTTC
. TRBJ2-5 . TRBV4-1 CASSQAGLAQYF TGCGCCAGCAGCCAAGCCGGCCTCGCCCAGTACTTC
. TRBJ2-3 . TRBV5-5 CASSLGRGTDTQYF TGTGCCAGCAGCCTGGGAAGGGGGACAGATACGCAGTATTTT
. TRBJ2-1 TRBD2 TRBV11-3 CASSLDRGLAGEQFF TGTGCCAGCAGCTTAGATCGGGGACTAGCGGGTGAGCAGTTCTTC
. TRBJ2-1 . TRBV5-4 CASSKGSSIGGVSYNEQFF TGTGCCAGCAGCAAGGGTTCGTCTATAGGGGGGGTTTCCTACAATGAGCAGTTCTTC
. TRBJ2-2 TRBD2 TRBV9 CASTGGRESTGELFF TGTGCCAGCACGGGTGGGCGGGAGAGCACCGGGGAGCTGTTTTTT
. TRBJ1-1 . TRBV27 CASSGERWGVIRF TGTGCCAGCAGTGGAGAAAGGTGGGGCGTAATCCGATTT
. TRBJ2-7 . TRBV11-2 CASSLAWQGTYEQYF TGTGCCAGCAGCTTAGCTTGGCAGGGGACCTACGAGCAGTACTTC
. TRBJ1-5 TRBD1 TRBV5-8 CASSVPGTGKRQPQHF TGTGCCAGCAGCGTACCCGGGACAGGGAAAAGACAGCCCCAGCATTTT
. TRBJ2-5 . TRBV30 CAWSAWSVARLPFQETQYF TGTGCCTGGAGTGCCTGGAGTGTCGCTAGGCTCCCCTTCCAAGAGACCCAGTACTTC
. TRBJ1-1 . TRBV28 CASRLRSRRGKNTEAFF TGTGCCAGCAGGCTTAGGAGCCGCAGGGGAAAGAACACTGAAGCTTTCTTT
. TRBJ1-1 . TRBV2 CASSADRNTEAFF TGTGCCAGCAGCGCTGACAGGAACACTGAAGCTTTCTTT
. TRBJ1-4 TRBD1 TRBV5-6 CASSSWKQGAPATNEKLFF TGTGCCAGCAGCTCCTGGAAACAGGGGGCGCCTGCGACTAATGAAAAACTGTTTTTT
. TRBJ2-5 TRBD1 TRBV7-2 CASSLVLKGQGYFGETQYF TGTGCCAGCAGCTTAGTCCTTAAGGGACAGGGGTACTTCGGAGAGACCCAGTACTTC
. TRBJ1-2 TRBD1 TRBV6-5 CASSWGDSSGGYTF TGTGCCAGCAGTTGGGGGGACAGTTCCGGTGGCTACACCTTC
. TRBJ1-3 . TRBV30 CAWSTGSSTIYF TGTGCCTGGAGCACAGGCTCTAGCACCATATATTTT
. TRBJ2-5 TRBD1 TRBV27 CASSLLGTGWETQYF TGTGCCAGCAGTCTTTTGGGGACAGGGTGGGAGACCCAGTACTTC
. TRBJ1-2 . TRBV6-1 CASTPQGSGNGYTF TGTGCCAGCACCCCACAGGGCTCCGGAAATGGCTACACCTTC
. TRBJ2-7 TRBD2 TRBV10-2 CASSEVASGRGGYEQYF TGCGCCAGCAGTGAGGTGGCTAGCGGGAGGGGCGGATACGAGCAGTACTTC
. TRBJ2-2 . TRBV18 CASSPLTGGELFF TGTGCCAGCTCACCTTTGACTGGAGGGGAGCTGTTTTTT
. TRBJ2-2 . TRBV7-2 CASSFRTTNTGELFF TGTGCCAGCAGCTTTAGGACAACCAACACCGGGGAGCTGTTTTTT
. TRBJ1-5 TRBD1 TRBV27 CASSRTGGSQPQHF TGTGCCAGCAGCCGGACAGGGGGAAGTCAGCCCCAGCATTTT
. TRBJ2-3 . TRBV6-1 CASSESLQDTQYF TGTGCCAGCAGTGAGTCCCTTCAAGATACGCAGTATTTT
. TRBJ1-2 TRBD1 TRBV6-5 CASRRTGRGYGYTF TGTGCCAGCAGACGGACAGGGAGGGGCTATGGCTACACCTTC
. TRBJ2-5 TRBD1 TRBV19 CASTGQGLMETQYF TGTGCCAGTACGGGACAGGGTCTTATGGAGACCCAGTACTTC
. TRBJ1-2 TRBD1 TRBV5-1 CASSSGTGTYSGYTF TGCGCCAGCAGCTCCGGGACAGGGACCTATTCTGGCTACACCTTC
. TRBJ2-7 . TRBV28 CASSLAGVGKEHEQYF TGTGCCAGCAGTCTTGCAGGGGTGGGCAAGGAGCACGAGCAGTACTTC